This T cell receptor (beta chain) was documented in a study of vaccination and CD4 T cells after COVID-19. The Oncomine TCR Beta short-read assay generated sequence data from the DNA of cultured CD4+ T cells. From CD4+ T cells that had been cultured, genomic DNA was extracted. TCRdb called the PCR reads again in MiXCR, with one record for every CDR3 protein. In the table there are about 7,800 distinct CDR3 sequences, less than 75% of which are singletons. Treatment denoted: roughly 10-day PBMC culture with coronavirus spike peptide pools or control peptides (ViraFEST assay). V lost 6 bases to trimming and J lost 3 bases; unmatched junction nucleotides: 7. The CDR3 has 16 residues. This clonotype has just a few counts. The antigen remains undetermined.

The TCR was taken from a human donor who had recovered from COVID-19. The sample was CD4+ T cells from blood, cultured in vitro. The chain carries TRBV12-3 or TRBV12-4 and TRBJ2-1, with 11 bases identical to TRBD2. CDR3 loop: CASSLTLAGGYNEQFF. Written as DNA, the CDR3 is TGTGCCAGCAGCCTCACTCTAGCGGGAGGCTACAATGAGCAGTTCTTC.